This TCR beta chain was recorded in a study of cytomegalovirus exposure and HLA in healthy donors. J was trimmed by 2 bases and V by 5 bases; bases with no gene match: 8. The CDR3 loop spans 15 amino acids. In germline, CDR1 is MNHEY, CDR2 SMNVEV (reference sequence). Sequenced by immunoSEQ multiplex PCR; TCRdb stores in-frame clones only, minus some. The sample includes under 300,000 clones, just over 85% of them seen just once. General study results and limits: Cytomegalovirus-associated status was assigned to fewer than 200 TCR beta chains. Despite most TCR sequences being rare, some public TCRs occurred in many donors.

Regarding this clone: Its target is not known.

Source material: PBMCs. The V call is TRBV27, the J call TRBJ2-7, with 8 positions matching TRBD2. This receptor was taken from a woman aged 18 to 35 in good health and CMV-seronegative. The CDR3 reads CASSRSGVTTYEQYF. CDR3 DNA sequence: TGTGCCAGCAGTCGTAGCGGGGTAACTACCTACGAGCAGTACTTC.